This T cell receptor (beta chain) was sequenced in a study of OX40 agonist ivuxolimab in advanced cancers. Study-wide context: In this trial design, patients received ivuxolimab intravenously at 0.01 to 10 mg/kg every 2 weeks. Patients treated during dose escalation were battling hepatocellular carcinoma, melanoma, renal cell or head and neck cancer. Previous treatment with anti-PD-1, anti-PD-L1 or anti-CTLA-4 therapy was allowed; more than 35% had received some. Two patients with cutaneous melanoma and one with hepatocellular carcinoma, three in total, showed partial responses.

Libraries were prepared by immunoSEQ multiplex PCR; TCRdb keeps only in-frame clonotypes and omits some of them. The data show 65,000 to 80,000 clones, roughly 86% seen once. CDR3 length equals 15 residues. The germline V gene has CDR1 MNHNY and CDR2 SVGAGI (reference sequence). V gave up 4 bases and J gave up 6 bases; unmatched junction bases: 7. Specimen: CD4+ or CD8+ T cells sorted from blood, collected in a trial of the OX40 agonist ivuxolimab. This clonotype originated in an adult with an advanced solid tumor such as melanoma, head and neck, liver or kidney cancer. The V and J genes are TRBV6-6 and TRBJ2-2; 8 bases align to TRBD2. CDR3 loop: CASSSSGRGAGELFF. The CDR3 nucleotides are TGTGCCAGCAGTTCCAGCGGGAGAGGTGCCGGGGAGCTGTTTTTT.